Listed below are T cell receptor beta chains from one sample, sequenced in a study of T cell changes during pregnancy in multiple sclerosis. Sequencing used immunoSEQ multiplex PCR; TCRdb keeps in-frame clones, though not all of them. The sample yields approximately 45,000 clones, 80% to 95% seen once. Sequencing used CD4+ T cells from peripheral blood mononuclear cells, obtained in the first trimester of pregnancy. The origin of the receptors is a female donor with multiple sclerosis, enrolled in a pregnancy study. The conserved cysteine and the conserved F or W are not part of the CDR3 here.

>TRBV7-3
ASRSGSRGAQY
>TRBV28
ASKGKNGVNQPQH
>TRBV19
ASSISRDRGPKRF
>TRBV5-8
ASSFGLQGGETQY
>TRBV4-1
ASSPLAGGLTDTQY
>TRBV5-1
ASSLEARNTEAF
>TRBV2
ASTGINYGYT
>TRBV19
ASGRAAGELF
>TRBV19
ASSFRTGTSGSTKNIQY
>TRBV6-5
ASGQTGELF
>TRBV4-2
ASSQEPSQETQY
>TRBV28
ASSSTSGRTDTQY
>TRBV7-2
ASSLVIDQPQH
>TRBV7-8
ASSLVGQYNEQF
>TRBV18
ASSPAFTDTQY